The clone carrying this T cell receptor beta chain is a singleton in its sample. Its target is not known. The sample belongs to a study of CD4 T cells in relation to SARS-CoV-2 and coronaviruses. Overall study findings and caveats: Culture-expanded clones reflect memory recall rather than primary priming during culture. In roughly 60% of donors, memory CD4+ clonotypes crossrecognized SARS-CoV-2 and at least one common cold coronavirus spike. Samples before the pandemic and after infection were not matched within any donor.

Sequencing used immunoSEQ multiplex PCR; TCRdb keeps in-frame clones, though not all of them. Among about 59,000 clones listed, 75% to 90% were seen once. Before the COVID-19 pandemic, during about 2011-2019, CD4+ T cells were taken from unexposed donors. CDR3 size: 15 residues. V was trimmed by 7 bases and J by 0 bases, leaving 12 bases between them. Germline loops: CDR1 WNHNN, CDR2 SYGVQD (reference sequence). Sequencing was done on a sample of memory CD4+ T cells from PBMCs. This TCR was sampled from a human donor in good health. The chain combines TRBV10-1 with TRBJ2-2; D is perhaps TRBD1 or TRBD2 (5 bases each). The CDR3 nucleotides are TGCGCCAGCATGAGGGACCTGACGAACACCGGGGAGCTGTTTTTT. Protein: CASMRDLTNTGELFF.